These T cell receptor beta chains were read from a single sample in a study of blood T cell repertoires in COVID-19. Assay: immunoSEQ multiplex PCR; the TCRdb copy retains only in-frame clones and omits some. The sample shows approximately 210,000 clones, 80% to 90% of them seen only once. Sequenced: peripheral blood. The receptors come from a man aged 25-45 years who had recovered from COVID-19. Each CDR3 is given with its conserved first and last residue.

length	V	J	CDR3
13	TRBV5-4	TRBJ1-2	CASSLLSGEGYTF
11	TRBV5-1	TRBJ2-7	CASSLTGEQYF
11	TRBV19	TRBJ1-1	CASITPVEAFF
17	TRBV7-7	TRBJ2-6	CASSQSTGTSGANVLTF
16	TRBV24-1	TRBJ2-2	CATSDLSGGDTGELFF
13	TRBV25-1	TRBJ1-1	CASSENMNTEAFF
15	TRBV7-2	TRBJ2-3	CASKLARSFGDTQYF
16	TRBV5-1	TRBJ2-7	CASSLSPGAGAYEQYF
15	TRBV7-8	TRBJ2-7	CASRRDLASHYEQYF
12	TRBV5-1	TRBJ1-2	CASSLDSYGYTF